This TCR beta chain emerged from a study of HIV-infected children after antiretroviral therapy interruption. About the study: Recorded EBV and CMV exposure existed for most children.

A 3' RACE protocol on RNA, with unique molecular identifiers, produced the TCR library. TCRdb reprocessed the 3' RACE reads with MiXCR, giving one entry per CDR3 protein. The sample has more than 85,000 distinct CDR3 sequences; approximately 6.9% are singletons. Specified treatment: PENTA 11 planned treatment interruption arm or continuous ART arm. At least 24 weeks of at least three-drug ART, in children 2 to 15 years. This clonotype was found a few times. The CDR3 runs 13 residues. Trimming cost V 6 bases and J 3 bases, with 12 bases left between them. CDR1 SNHLY and CDR2 FYNNEI come from the germline V gene.

This chain connects TRBV2 to TRBJ2-7; D gene uncertain. The source is a pool of human donors with HIV. Source: CD45RA+ CD4+ T cells from PBMCs, pooled from several time points, taken from a donor given antiretroviral therapy, either interrupted or continuous. This sample's subset: naive CD4+ CD45RA+ CD45RO- T cells. The CDR3 here is CASRGQVVYEQYF. The CDR3 DNA follows: TGTGCCAGCAGAGGGCAGGTGGTCTACGAGCAGTACTTC.